This TCR beta chain was sequenced during a study of blood T cell repertoires in COVID-19. The table came from immunoSEQ multiplex PCR; TCRdb's copy has only in-frame clones and leaves some out. The table includes roughly 65,000 clones, about three quarters detected once. The CDR3 has 13 amino acids. The V and J ends lost 3 bases and 9 bases respectively, with 12 bases between them. Germline CDR1 and CDR2: SGHTA and FQGTGA. This receptor was taken from an elderly man with acute or convalescent COVID-19. Sequenced sample: peripheral blood. The chain has TRBV7-3 and TRBJ2-1; perhaps TRBD2 as D (6 bases). Written as DNA, the CDR3 is TGTGCCAGCAGCTTCAGTTGGAGGGGTGAGCAGTTCTTC. This encodes CASSFSWRGEQFF.